The clone carrying this T cell receptor beta chain was seen repeatedly, ten times or more. The CDR3 length is 12 residues. Deletions cut 6 bases from V and 4 bases from J, with 13 bases between. CDR1 and CDR2 (germline): DFQATT, SNEGSKA (reference sequence). It was RNA transcripts that yielded the amplified TCR beta CDR3 regions. An initial round of RT-PCR targeting the TCR CDR3 relied on the HTBI primer set. In TCRdb, the multiplex PCR reads were re-called with MiXCR into one record per CDR3 protein. The table records 560,000 or so distinct CDR3 sequences, 15% to 20% of them present only once. This sample stems from a study of T cells in Graves' hyperthyroidism and ophthalmopathy.

The chain has TRBV20-1 and TRBJ2-7; the D gene is possibly TRBD1 (6 bases). Material: blood. The origin of this receptor is a man in his forties or fifties with Graves' ophthalmopathy. The CDR3 loop is CSAARTAYEQYF. CDR3 DNA sequence: TGCAGTGCAGCCAGGACAGCTTACGAGCAGTACTTC.